A selection of T cell receptor beta chains follows, all from one sample in a study of T cell clusters in autoimmune cytopenias. TCRdb re-called the multiplex PCR reads; every CDR3 protein appears as one record, without DNA. The sample data list 5,500 to 6,500 distinct CDR3 sequences. The sample taken for sequencing was peripheral blood. These receptors all stem from a human donor with an autoimmune cytopenia or autoimmune hepatitis (not recorded which). Both conserved end residues are part of each CDR3. Rows may omit the clone size; those that give it use once, few, many or a size class.

abundance: .; j_gene: TRBJ1-5; v_gene: TRBV13; CDR3aa: CASSLPGDSQPQHF
abundance: .; j_gene: TRBJ1-5; v_gene: TRBV5-3; CDR3aa: CARSSTGSNQPQHF
abundance: medium-sized; j_gene: TRBJ1-2; v_gene: TRBV5-6; CDR3aa: CASSLAGGTIYGYTF
abundance: .; j_gene: TRBJ1-2; v_gene: TRBV7-9; CDR3aa: CASSSETGLVGYTF
abundance: .; j_gene: TRBJ2-7; v_gene: TRBV12-3/TRBV12-4; CDR3aa: CASSLEGQFPHYEQYF
abundance: medium-sized; j_gene: TRBJ1-2; v_gene: TRBV29-1; CDR3aa: CSVPPEYGYTF
abundance: medium-sized; j_gene: TRBJ1-5; v_gene: TRBV30; CDR3aa: CAWSVSTDNQPQHF
abundance: .; j_gene: TRBJ2-6; v_gene: TRBV7-9; CDR3aa: CASSPLVSGANVLTF
abundance: medium-sized; j_gene: TRBJ2-3; v_gene: TRBV5-6; CDR3aa: CASSLSPASTDTQYF
abundance: medium-sized; j_gene: TRBJ2-7; v_gene: TRBV19; CDR3aa: CASSIIGDPSYEQYF
abundance: .; j_gene: TRBJ2-5; v_gene: TRBV5-1; CDR3aa: CASSLERAFQETQYF
abundance: .; j_gene: TRBJ2-5; v_gene: TRBV20-1; CDR3aa: CSARASGGGETQYF
abundance: .; j_gene: TRBJ1-5; v_gene: TRBV20-1; CDR3aa: CSATQGTAQHF
abundance: .; j_gene: TRBJ1-4; v_gene: TRBV6-1; CDR3aa: CASSLGTVSEKLFF
abundance: .; j_gene: TRBJ2-2; v_gene: TRBV28; CDR3aa: CASSPTGWPGELFF
abundance: medium-sized; j_gene: TRBJ1-6; v_gene: TRBV19; CDR3aa: CAVGGRPNSPLHF
abundance: medium-sized; j_gene: TRBJ2-6; v_gene: TRBV19; CDR3aa: CASWDRLSGANVLTF
abundance: .; j_gene: TRBJ2-1; v_gene: TRBV20-1; CDR3aa: CSARDPRTNEQFF
abundance: medium-sized; j_gene: TRBJ2-5; v_gene: TRBV6-2/TRBV6-3; CDR3aa: CASTEIQGAGETQYF
abundance: large; j_gene: TRBJ2-3; v_gene: TRBV29-1; CDR3aa: CSVHLSGEMTDTQYF
abundance: .; j_gene: TRBJ2-2; v_gene: TRBV5-3; CDR3aa: CASSQDRGPGELFF